This TCR beta chain was identified in a study of blood T cell repertoires in COVID-19. About the study: Material from acute and convalescent COVID-19 was sourced from the United States, Italy and Spain. PBMCs, B-cell-depleted T cells, or T cells provided the cDNA or gDNA that made up the material.

The CDR3 contains 14 residues. In germline, CDR1 is LNHDA, CDR2 SQIVND (reference sequence). J lost 4 bases, V lost 7 bases, and 6 bases had no gene match. Original processing notes: How many nucleated cells were present was estimated from reference gene primer amplification. Measured with immunoSEQ multiplex PCR; TCRdb has only the in-frame clones, and not every one. D and trimming were read from the DNA, whereas the V and J calls and clone size are those reported in that table. The data contain around 300,000 clones, 83% of them singletons. The V call is TRBV19, the J call TRBJ2-1, with 8 bases identical to TRBD2. The sample was peripheral blood. The TCR comes from a man aged 25 to 40 with active or convalescent COVID-19. Here the CDR3 reads CASTPGGVYNEQFF. CDR3 nucleotides: TGTGCCAGTACCCCCGGGGGGGTTTACAATGAGCAGTTCTTC.